Listed below are T cell receptor beta chains from one sample, sequenced in a study of T cells after yellow fever vaccination. Each CDR3 protein is one row after TCRdb ran MiXCR on the 5' RACE reads. The sample has 450,000 to 650,000 distinct CDR3 sequences, 20% to 25% seen once. The material was PBMCs, obtained roughly 20 days after the first yellow fever vaccination. The receptors derive from a man between 18 and 29 years old who received the YFV17D yellow fever vaccine. The CDR3 runs from the conserved cysteine through the conserved F or W. D genes are given only for firm matches. Not every row has a clone size; where given, it reads once, few, many or a size class.

J gene	D gene	clone size	V gene	CDR3 DNA	CDR3 protein
TRBJ2-7	TRBD1	few	TRBV7-9	TGTGCCAGCAGCTTACTGGACAGGGGGCCCGAGCAGTACTTC	CASSLLDRGPEQYF
TRBJ1-3	NA	few	TRBV27	TGTGCCAGCAGTTTATACGGAGACTCTGGAAACACCATATATTTT	CASSLYGDSGNTIYF
TRBJ2-3	NA	NA	TRBV28	TGTGCCAGCCGGAAGGGATCAGGGGATACGCAGTATTTT	CASRKGSGDTQYF
TRBJ2-5	TRBD1	NA	TRBV19	TGTGCCAGTAGTTCCGGACAGGGAGGTAAAGAGACCCAGTACTTC	CASSSGQGGKETQYF
TRBJ2-2	NA	NA	TRBV27	TGTGCCAGCGGACAGTCGAACACCGGGGAGCTGTTTTTT	CASGQSNTGELFF
TRBJ1-2	NA	NA	TRBV15	TGTGCCACCAGCAGAGGAGGGAACTATGGCTACACCTTC	CATSRGGNYGYTF
TRBJ1-1	TRBD1	NA	TRBV4-1	TGCGCCAGCAGCCACCCCGACAGGGGATACACTGAAGCTTTCTTT	CASSHPDRGYTEAFF
TRBJ2-2	NA	NA	TRBV7-2	TGTGCCAGCAGTAGTGCGTCCGGGGAGCTGTTTTTT	CASSSASGELFF
TRBJ2-6	NA	NA	TRBV6-2/TRBV6-3	TGTGCCAGCAGAAGCCCGGGACCCCCAGCTGGGGCCAACGTCCTGACTTTC	CASRSPGPPAGANVLTF
TRBJ1-2	NA	once	TRBV7-9	TGTGCCAGCAGCGGGGGATGGGCTTATGGCTACACCTTC	CASSGGWAYGYTF
TRBJ2-7	TRBD1	many	TRBV5-1	TGCGCCAGCAGCGTCCTCGGGACAGGGGTCCACGAGCAGTACTTC	CASSVLGTGVHEQYF
TRBJ2-3	TRBD2	NA	TRBV4-3	TGCGCCAGCAGCCTCAACCCTCTAGCGGGGGCAGGAACAGATACGCAGTATTTT	CASSLNPLAGAGTDTQYF
TRBJ2-5	NA	few	TRBV5-1	TGCGCCAGCGCTAGGGTGCCTCAAGAGACCCAGTACTTC	CASARVPQETQYF
TRBJ2-1	TRBD1	few	TRBV5-1	TGCGCCAGCACCCTACAGGGGTACAATGAGCAGTTCTTC	CASTLQGYNEQFF
TRBJ2-2	TRBD2	few	TRBV12-3/TRBV12-4	TGTGCCAGCAGTTTCGGGGGGGCCTACACCGGGGAGCTGTTTTTT	CASSFGGAYTGELFF